This T cell receptor (beta chain) is from a study of blood T cell repertoires in COVID-19 (dated by TCRdb to 2019 to 2021). With respect to the entire study: Samples from collaborators originated in the United States, Italy and Spain and spanned both the acute and convalescent phases of COVID-19. The material from the prospective study consisted of cDNA or gDNA derived from T cells, B-cell-depleted T cells, or PBMCs. Where available, HLA class I and class II types were obtained from metadata supplied by the sample provider rather than from assay-based typing. The repertoires were made available in a free public database intended to serve as a resource for research on the immune response to SARS-CoV-2. The sample metadata nearly always contained a de-identified subject ID, COVID-19 status, age in years and sex. The samples were drawn from the first 160 participants of the ongoing ImmuneRACE study and from 950 to 1,500 subjects provided by 6 global collaborators. Deeply sampled blood TCRbeta repertoires from subjects exposed to, actively infected with, or recovered from COVID-19 were included in the dataset. Study-wide conclusions, independent of this receptor: How much clinical and demographic metadata was included differed by source and by participant, and the metadata was provided uncurated.

This clone was observed a single time. Its antigen is unknown. No clone much larger than this one lies a single base away; base qualities are absent. At one collaborating source in Seattle, patients were enrolled during active infection and were followed longitudinally through the course of disease. Whole blood was collected in K2EDTA tubes by collaborating institutions according to the institutions' own protocols. Collaborator samples were shipped for TCRbeta analysis as frozen whole blood, isolated PBMCs, or DNA extracted from either sample type. TCRbeta CDR3 regions were amplified from genomic DNA using the immunoSEQ Assay, a bias-controlled multiplex PCR. The study's processing was this. Nucleated cell counts per sample were estimated from amplification of reference gene primers within the assay. To quantify the absolute abundance of each unique TCRbeta CDR3 rearrangement, sequence reads were collapsed and filtered. For each sample, productive Simpson clonality was calculated as the square root of Simpson's diversity index over productive rearrangements. The table was pulled from immuneACCESS by TCRdb, which kept in-frame rearrangements only. Such tables lose some clones; where checked, under half of the loss comes from unresolved V genes, and the rest has no known cause. D and trimming come from the DNA, and the V and J calls and clone size come from that table. The sample table records fewer than 400,000 clones; roughly 90% of these occur just once. Jointly, the top ten make up 2.5% to 3.5% of the sample.

The sequence was obtained from a woman between 25 and 40 years old with COVID-19, enrolled during active disease. Sequencing was done on a sample of peripheral blood.

CDR3 reads: CSVVQGSRTEAFF. The sequenced DNA is TGCAGCGTTGTGCAGGGCTCGAGAACTGAAGCTTTCTTT. The chain was built from TRBV29-1 and TRBJ1-1; a weak D assignment points to TRBD1 (5 bases agree). The CDR3 runs 13 amino acids, cysteine and phenylalanine included. Only the CDR3 DNA stays, 39 bases, in frame from base 1. The junction shows trimming of 4 bases on V and 5 bases on J, plus 14 bases between the germline ends. Sequences SQVTM (CDR1) and ANQGSEA (CDR2) are obtained from the germline V gene.